These T cell receptor beta chains were read from a single sample in a study of siplizumab effects on memory and regulatory T cells. Sequenced by immunoSEQ multiplex PCR; TCRdb stores in-frame clones only, minus some. The sample lists about 110,000 clones; 90% to 95% were seen once. Sequenced: Tregs sorted from blood. The origin of the receptors is a human donor in good health. The CDR3 runs from the conserved cysteine through the conserved F or W. The order of the fields is clone size, J gene, V gene, D gene, CDR3 protein, CDR3 DNA. The D gene is left open where the match is weak. Rows may omit the clone size; those that give it use once, few, many or a size class.

clone_size: .; j_call: TRBJ2-1; v_call: TRBV7-9; d_call: .; cdr3_aa: CASSFGTTSEQFF; cdr3_nt: TGTGCCAGCAGCTTCGGGACCACCTCAGAGCAGTTCTTC
clone_size: .; j_call: TRBJ2-2; v_call: TRBV7-9; d_call: .; cdr3_aa: CASSLEQSTNTGELFF; cdr3_nt: TGTGCCAGCAGCTTAGAACAGTCCACGAACACCGGGGAGCTGTTTTTT
clone_size: .; j_call: TRBJ1-5; v_call: TRBV7-2; d_call: .; cdr3_aa: CASSLDSNQPQHF; cdr3_nt: TGTGCCAGCAGCTTAGACAGCAATCAGCCCCAGCATTTT
clone_size: few; j_call: TRBJ2-7; v_call: TRBV7-9; d_call: .; cdr3_aa: CASSLVYEQYF; cdr3_nt: TGTGCCAGCAGCTTAGTCTACGAGCAGTACTTC
clone_size: once; j_call: TRBJ1-2; v_call: TRBV15; d_call: TRBD1; cdr3_aa: CATSKGQGDGYTF; cdr3_nt: TGTGCCACCAGCAAGGGACAGGGGGATGGCTACACCTTC
clone_size: .; j_call: TRBJ1-3; v_call: TRBV10-2; d_call: .; cdr3_aa: CASSEWGTGNTIYF; cdr3_nt: TGCGCCAGCAGTGAATGGGGTACTGGAAACACCATATATTTT
clone_size: .; j_call: TRBJ2-3; v_call: TRBV18; d_call: .; cdr3_aa: CASSPRIVGTDTQYF; cdr3_nt: TGTGCCAGCTCACCCAGGATAGTGGGCACAGATACGCAGTATTTT
clone_size: .; j_call: TRBJ1-1; v_call: TRBV2; d_call: TRBD1; cdr3_aa: CAIPRQGAKWNTEAFF; cdr3_nt: TGTGCCATCCCGAGACAGGGGGCAAAATGGAACACTGAAGCTTTCTTT
clone_size: .; j_call: TRBJ2-7; v_call: TRBV2; d_call: .; cdr3_aa: CASSVEVHEQYF; cdr3_nt: TGTGCCAGCAGTGTGGAGGTCCACGAGCAGTACTTC
clone_size: .; j_call: TRBJ2-1; v_call: TRBV6-1; d_call: TRBD2; cdr3_aa: CASSTGLAGAGEQFF; cdr3_nt: TGTGCCAGCAGTACCGGACTAGCGGGAGCCGGGGAGCAGTTCTTC
clone_size: .; j_call: TRBJ2-7; v_call: TRBV20-1; d_call: .; cdr3_aa: CSASNSYEQYF; cdr3_nt: TGCAGTGCTAGTAACTCCTACGAGCAGTACTTC
clone_size: .; j_call: TRBJ2-1; v_call: TRBV7-3; d_call: TRBD2; cdr3_aa: CASSSHVLAGGNEQFF; cdr3_nt: TGTGCCAGCAGCTCCCATGTCCTAGCGGGAGGGAATGAGCAGTTCTTC
clone_size: .; j_call: TRBJ1-2; v_call: TRBV7-9; d_call: .; cdr3_aa: CASSLEDVGKHTF; cdr3_nt: TGTGCCAGCAGTCTTGAGGACGTCGGAAAGCACACCTTC
clone_size: .; j_call: TRBJ2-3; v_call: TRBV7-2; d_call: .; cdr3_aa: CASSLVGVAQYF; cdr3_nt: TGTGCCAGCAGCTTAGTCGGCGTCGCGCAGTATTTT
clone_size: .; j_call: TRBJ2-5; v_call: TRBV7-9; d_call: TRBD1; cdr3_aa: CASSLVAQGQETQYF; cdr3_nt: TGTGCCAGCAGCTTAGTTGCACAGGGGCAAGAGACCCAGTACTTC
clone_size: .; j_call: TRBJ1-1; v_call: TRBV10-1; d_call: .; cdr3_aa: CASSDSGSQLGAFF; cdr3_nt: TGCGCCAGCAGTGATTCAGGTTCTCAACTGGGAGCTTTCTTT